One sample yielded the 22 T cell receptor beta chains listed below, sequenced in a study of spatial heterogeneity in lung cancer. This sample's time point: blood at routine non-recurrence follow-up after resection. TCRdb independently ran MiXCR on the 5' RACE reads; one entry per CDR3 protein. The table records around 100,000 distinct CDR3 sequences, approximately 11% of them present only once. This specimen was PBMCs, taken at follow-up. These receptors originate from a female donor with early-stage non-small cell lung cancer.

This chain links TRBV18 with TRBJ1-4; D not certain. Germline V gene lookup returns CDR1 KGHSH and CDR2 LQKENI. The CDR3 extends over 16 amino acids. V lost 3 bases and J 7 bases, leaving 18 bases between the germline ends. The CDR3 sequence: CASSPTGPGSGEKLFF. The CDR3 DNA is TGTGCCAGCTCACCTACCGGACCGGGGTCGGGTGAAAAACTGTTTTTT.

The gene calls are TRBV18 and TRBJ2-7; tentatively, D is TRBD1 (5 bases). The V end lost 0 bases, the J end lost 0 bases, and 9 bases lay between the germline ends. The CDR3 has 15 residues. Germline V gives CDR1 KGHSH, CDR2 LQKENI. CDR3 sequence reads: CASSPPGHSSYEQYF. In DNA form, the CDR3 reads TGTGCCAGCTCACCACCCGGACATAGCTCCTACGAGCAGTACTTC. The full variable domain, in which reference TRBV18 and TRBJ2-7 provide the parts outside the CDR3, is NAGVMQNPRHLVRRRGQEARLRCSPMKGHSHVYWYRQLPEEGLKFMVYLQKENIIDESGMPKERFSAEFPKEGPSILRIQQVVRGDSAAYFCASSPPGHSSYEQYFGPGTRLTVT.

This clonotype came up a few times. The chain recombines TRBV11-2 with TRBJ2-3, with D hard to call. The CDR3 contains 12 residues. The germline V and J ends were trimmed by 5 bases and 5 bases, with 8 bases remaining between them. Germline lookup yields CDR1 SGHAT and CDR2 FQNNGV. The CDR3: CASSPTEDTQYF. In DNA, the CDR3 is TGTGCCAGCAGCCCGACGGAAGATACGCAGTATTTT.

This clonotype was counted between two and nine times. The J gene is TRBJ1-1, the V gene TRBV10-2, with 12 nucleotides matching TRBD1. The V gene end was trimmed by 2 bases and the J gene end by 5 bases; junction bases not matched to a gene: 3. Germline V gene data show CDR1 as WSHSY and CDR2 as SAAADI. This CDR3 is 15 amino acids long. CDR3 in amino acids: CASSEGTGGLTEAFF. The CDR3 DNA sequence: TGCGCCAGCAGTGAGGGGACAGGGGGCTTAACTGAAGCTTTCTTT.

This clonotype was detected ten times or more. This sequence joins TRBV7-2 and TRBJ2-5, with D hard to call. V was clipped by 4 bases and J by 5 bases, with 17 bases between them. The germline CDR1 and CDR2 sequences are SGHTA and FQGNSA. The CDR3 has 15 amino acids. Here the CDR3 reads CASSSNGQLRETQYF. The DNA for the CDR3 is TGTGCCAGCAGCTCCAACGGCCAGTTGCGGGAGACCCAGTACTTC.

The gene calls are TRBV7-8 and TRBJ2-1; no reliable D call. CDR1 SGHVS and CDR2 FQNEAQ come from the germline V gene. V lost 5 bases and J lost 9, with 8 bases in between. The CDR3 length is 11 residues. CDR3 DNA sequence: TGTGCCAGCAGCAAACGCTTTGAGCAGTTCTTC. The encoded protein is CASSKRFEQFF. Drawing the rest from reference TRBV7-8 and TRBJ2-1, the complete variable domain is GAGVSQSPRYKVAKRGQDVALRCDPISGHVSLFWYQQALGQGPEFLTYFQNEAQLDKSGLPSDRFFAERPEGSVSTLKIQRTQQEDSAVYLCASSKRFEQFFGPGTRLTVL.

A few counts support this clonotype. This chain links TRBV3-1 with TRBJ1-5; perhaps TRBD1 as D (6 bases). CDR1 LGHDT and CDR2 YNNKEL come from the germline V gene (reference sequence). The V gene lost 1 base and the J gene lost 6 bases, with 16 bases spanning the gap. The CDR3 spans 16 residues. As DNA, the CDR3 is TGTGCCAGCAGCCAAGGAACTCGGGGGCTGGGTCAGCCCCAGCATTTT. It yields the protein CASSQGTRGLGQPQHF.

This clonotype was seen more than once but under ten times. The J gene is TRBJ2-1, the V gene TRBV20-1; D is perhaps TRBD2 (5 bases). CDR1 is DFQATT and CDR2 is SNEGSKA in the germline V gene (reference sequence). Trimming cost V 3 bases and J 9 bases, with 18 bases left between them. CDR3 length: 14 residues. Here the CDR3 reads CSASAVARGGEQFF. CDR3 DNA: TGCAGTGCTAGCGCAGTCGCTCGGGGTGGTGAGCAGTTCTTC.

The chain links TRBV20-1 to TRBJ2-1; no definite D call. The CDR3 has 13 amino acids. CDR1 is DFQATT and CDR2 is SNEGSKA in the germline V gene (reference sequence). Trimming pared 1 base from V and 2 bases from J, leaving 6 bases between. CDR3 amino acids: CSARGAPYNEQFF. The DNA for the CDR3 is TGCAGTGCTAGAGGGGCGCCCTACAATGAGCAGTTCTTC.

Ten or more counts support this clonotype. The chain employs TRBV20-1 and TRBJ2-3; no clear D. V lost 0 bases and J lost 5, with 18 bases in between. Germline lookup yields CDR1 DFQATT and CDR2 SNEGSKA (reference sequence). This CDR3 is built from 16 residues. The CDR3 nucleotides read TGCAGTGCTAGAGACTCGTTCAAGACCCCCCGAGATACGCAGTATTTT. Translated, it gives CSARDSFKTPRDTQYF.

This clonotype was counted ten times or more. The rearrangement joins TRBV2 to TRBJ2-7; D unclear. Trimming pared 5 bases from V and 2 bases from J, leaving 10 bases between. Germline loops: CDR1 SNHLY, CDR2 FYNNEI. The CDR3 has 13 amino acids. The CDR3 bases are TGTGCCAGCAGTCGCCTAGATGCCTACGAGCAGTACGTC. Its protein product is CASSRLDAYEQYV.

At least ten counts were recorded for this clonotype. Here the CDR3 reads CASGSGLGSPLHF. The CDR3, as DNA: TGCGCCAGCGGTTCAGGGCTCGGGTCACCCCTCCACTTT. The chain links TRBV5-1 to TRBJ1-6, with a possible D match to TRBD1 (5 bases). Trimming pared 7 bases from V and 10 bases from J, leaving 15 bases between. Germline CDR1 and CDR2: SGHRS and YFSETQ. The length of the CDR3 is 13 residues.

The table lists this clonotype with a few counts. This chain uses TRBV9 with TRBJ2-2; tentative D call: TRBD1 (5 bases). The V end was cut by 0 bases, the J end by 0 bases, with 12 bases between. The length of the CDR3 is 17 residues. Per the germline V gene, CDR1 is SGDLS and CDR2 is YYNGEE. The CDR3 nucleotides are TGTGCCAGCAGCGTAGAAGGGGCGGCCGCGAACACCGGGGAGCTGTTTTTT. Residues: CASSVEGAAANTGELFF.

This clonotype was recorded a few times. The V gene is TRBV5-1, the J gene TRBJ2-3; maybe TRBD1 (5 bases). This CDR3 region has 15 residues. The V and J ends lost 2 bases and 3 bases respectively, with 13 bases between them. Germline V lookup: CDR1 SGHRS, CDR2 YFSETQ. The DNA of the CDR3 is TGCGCCAGCAGCTTTGGGGCATCTCGGACAGATACGCAGTATTTT. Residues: CASSFGASRTDTQYF.

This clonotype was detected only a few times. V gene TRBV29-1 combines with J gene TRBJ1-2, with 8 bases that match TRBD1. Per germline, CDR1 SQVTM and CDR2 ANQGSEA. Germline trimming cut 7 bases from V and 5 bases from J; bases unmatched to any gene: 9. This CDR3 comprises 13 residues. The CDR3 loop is CSAGDQGAYGYTF. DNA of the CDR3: TGCAGCGCTGGGGACCAGGGGGCGTATGGCTACACCTTC.

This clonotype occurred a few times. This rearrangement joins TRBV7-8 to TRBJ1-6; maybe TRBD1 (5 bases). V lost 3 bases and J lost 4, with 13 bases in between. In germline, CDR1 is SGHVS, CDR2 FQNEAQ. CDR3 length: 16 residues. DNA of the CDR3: TGTGCCAGCAGCTTCCAGGGCAGACAATATAATTCACCCCTCCACTTT. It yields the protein CASSFQGRQYNSPLHF.

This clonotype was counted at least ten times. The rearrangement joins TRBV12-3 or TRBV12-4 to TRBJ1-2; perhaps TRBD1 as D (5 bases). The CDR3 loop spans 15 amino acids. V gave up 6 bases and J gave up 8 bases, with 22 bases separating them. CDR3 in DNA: TGTGCCAGCAGCCATCCCCTATCTGGGGCGAGCGGCTACACCTTC. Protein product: CASSHPLSGASGYTF.

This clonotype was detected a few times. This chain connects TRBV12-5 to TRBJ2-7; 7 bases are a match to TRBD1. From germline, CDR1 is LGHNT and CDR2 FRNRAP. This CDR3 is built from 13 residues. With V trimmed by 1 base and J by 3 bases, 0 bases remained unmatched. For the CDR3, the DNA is TGTGCTAGTGGTTTGGGACAGGGCTACGAGCAGTACGTC. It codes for CASGLGQGYEQYV.

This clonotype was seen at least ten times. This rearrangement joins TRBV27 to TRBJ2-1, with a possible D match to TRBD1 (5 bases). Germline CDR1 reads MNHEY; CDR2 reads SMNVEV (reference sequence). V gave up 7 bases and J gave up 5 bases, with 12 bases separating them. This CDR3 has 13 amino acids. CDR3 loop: CASNTWGNNEQFF. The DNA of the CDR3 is TGTGCCAGCAACACCTGGGGCAACAATGAGCAGTTCTTC.

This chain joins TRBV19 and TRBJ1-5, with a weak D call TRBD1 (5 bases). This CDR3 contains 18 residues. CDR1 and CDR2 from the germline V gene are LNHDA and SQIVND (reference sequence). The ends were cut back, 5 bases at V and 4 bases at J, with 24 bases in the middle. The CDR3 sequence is CASSPGTVGRSGNQPQHF. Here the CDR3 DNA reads TGTGCCAGTAGTCCCGGGACTGTGGGACGCAGCGGAAATCAGCCCCAGCATTTT.

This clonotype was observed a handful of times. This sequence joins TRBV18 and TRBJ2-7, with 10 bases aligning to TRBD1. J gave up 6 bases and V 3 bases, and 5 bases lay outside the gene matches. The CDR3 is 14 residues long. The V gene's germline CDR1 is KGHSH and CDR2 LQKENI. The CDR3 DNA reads TGTGCCAGCTCACCCCGGGACAGGGGTTTCGAGCAGTACTTC. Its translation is CASSPRDRGFEQYF.

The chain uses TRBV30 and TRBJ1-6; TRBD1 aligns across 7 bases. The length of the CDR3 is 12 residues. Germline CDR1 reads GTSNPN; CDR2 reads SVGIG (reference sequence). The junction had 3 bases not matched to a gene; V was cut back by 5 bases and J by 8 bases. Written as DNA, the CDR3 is TGTGCCTGGGACAGGGTATATTCACCCCTCCACTTT. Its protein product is CAWDRVYSPLHF.